A selection of T cell receptor beta chains follows, all from one sample in a study of shared clonotypes between healthy human individuals. TCRdb's copy holds only in-frame clones and misses some; the assay was immunoSEQ multiplex PCR. The repertoire consists of millions of clones, with roughly 94% occurring once and the leading ten covering approximately 0.13%. Specimen: naive CD4+ T cells sorted from blood. The receptors were sampled from a man aged 18 to 29 in good health. Each CDR3 is given with its conserved first and last residue. Each record gives: J gene, D gene, V gene, clone size, CDR3 protein, CDR3 DNA. A D gene is named only where the DNA matches it firmly. Clone size is given for some rows only: seen once, a few or many times, or a class if the clone is expanded.

j_call: TRBJ1-2; d_call: .; v_call: TRBV30; clone_size: .; cdr3_aa: CAWRVGGHDGYTF; cdr3_nt: TGTGCCTGGAGGGTCGGGGGGCACGATGGCTACACCTTC
j_call: TRBJ2-7; d_call: TRBD2; v_call: TRBV4-3; clone_size: .; cdr3_aa: CASSQDLDSSGTNEQYF; cdr3_nt: TGCGCCAGCAGCCAAGATCTTGATTCTAGCGGGACAAACGAGCAGTACTTC
j_call: TRBJ2-7; d_call: TRBD1; v_call: TRBV7-6; clone_size: .; cdr3_aa: CASSLAQGTDQYEQYF; cdr3_nt: TGTGCCAGCAGCTTAGCGCAAGGGACAGATCAGTACGAGCAGTACTTC
j_call: TRBJ2-3; d_call: .; v_call: TRBV9; clone_size: .; cdr3_aa: CASSSRGADTDTQYF; cdr3_nt: TGTGCCAGCAGCTCCCGGGGAGCGGACACAGATACGCAGTATTTT
j_call: TRBJ1-4; d_call: .; v_call: TRBV30; clone_size: .; cdr3_aa: CAWSVSQGIYEKLFF; cdr3_nt: TGTGCCTGGAGTGTAAGCCAGGGAATATACGAAAAACTGTTTTTT
j_call: TRBJ2-3; d_call: .; v_call: TRBV12-5; clone_size: .; cdr3_aa: CASGLGGVEGDTQYF; cdr3_nt: TGTGCTAGTGGCTTAGGGGGGGTAGAGGGAGATACGCAGTATTTT
j_call: TRBJ1-5; d_call: .; v_call: TRBV18; clone_size: .; cdr3_aa: CASSPSSNQPQHF; cdr3_nt: TGTGCCAGCTCACCTAGTAGCAATCAGCCCCAGCATTTT
j_call: TRBJ1-5; d_call: .; v_call: TRBV6-5; clone_size: .; cdr3_aa: CASSPAQGTNQPQHF; cdr3_nt: TGTGCCAGCAGTCCAGCCCAGGGAACCAATCAGCCCCAGCATTTT
j_call: TRBJ2-1; d_call: .; v_call: TRBV11-3; clone_size: .; cdr3_aa: CASSLGGRDYNEQFF; cdr3_nt: TGTGCCAGCAGCTTAGGAGGTCGAGATTACAATGAGCAGTTCTTC
j_call: TRBJ2-7; d_call: TRBD1; v_call: TRBV18; clone_size: .; cdr3_aa: CASSPGQGPYEQYF; cdr3_nt: TGTGCCAGCTCACCAGGACAGGGTCCCTACGAGCAGTACTTC
j_call: TRBJ2-3; d_call: TRBD2; v_call: TRBV5-1; clone_size: once; cdr3_aa: CASSSGLAGGQETQYF; cdr3_nt: TGCGCCAGCAGCTCCGGACTAGCGGGAGGGCAGGAGACGCAGTATTTT
j_call: TRBJ2-3; d_call: .; v_call: TRBV27; clone_size: .; cdr3_aa: CASSYYSTTTDTQYF; cdr3_nt: TGTGCCAGCAGTTACTACAGTACAACAACAGATACGCAGTATTTT
j_call: TRBJ1-2; d_call: TRBD1; v_call: TRBV6-5; clone_size: .; cdr3_aa: CASSRSDRVRGYTF; cdr3_nt: TGTGCCAGCAGTCGATCAGACAGGGTACGGGGCTACACCTTC
j_call: TRBJ2-7; d_call: .; v_call: TRBV6-1; clone_size: .; cdr3_aa: CASSLEVYEQYF; cdr3_nt: TGTGCCAGCAGTTTGGAGGTCTACGAGCAGTACTTC
j_call: TRBJ1-1; d_call: .; v_call: TRBV5-1; clone_size: .; cdr3_aa: CASSTGTENTEAFF; cdr3_nt: TGCGCCAGCAGCACCGGGACGGAGAACACTGAAGCTTTCTTT
j_call: TRBJ1-1; d_call: .; v_call: TRBV11-2; clone_size: .; cdr3_aa: CASSLVQGITEAFF; cdr3_nt: TGTGCCAGCAGCTTAGTGCAGGGGATCACTGAAGCTTTCTTT
j_call: TRBJ1-1; d_call: .; v_call: TRBV6-6; clone_size: .; cdr3_aa: CASRLDRRLAEAFF; cdr3_nt: TGTGCCAGCAGACTCGACAGGCGGCTTGCTGAAGCTTTCTTT
j_call: TRBJ1-1; d_call: .; v_call: TRBV5-1; clone_size: once; cdr3_aa: CASSLVGVMNTEAFF; cdr3_nt: TGCGCCAGCAGCTTGGTCGGGGTCATGAACACTGAAGCTTTCTTT
j_call: TRBJ1-2; d_call: TRBD1; v_call: TRBV2; clone_size: .; cdr3_aa: CASSEQGQFNGYTF; cdr3_nt: TGTGCCAGCAGTGAACAGGGACAGTTTAATGGCTACACCTTC
j_call: TRBJ2-5; d_call: TRBD2; v_call: TRBV7-2; clone_size: .; cdr3_aa: CASSILAGVGETQYF; cdr3_nt: TGTGCCAGCAGCATCCTAGCGGGAGTAGGGGAGACCCAGTACTTC
j_call: TRBJ2-1; d_call: TRBD2; v_call: TRBV7-2; clone_size: .; cdr3_aa: CASSPGLAIYNEQFF; cdr3_nt: TGTGCCAGCAGTCCCGGACTAGCGATTTATAATGAGCAGTTCTTC
j_call: TRBJ2-3; d_call: TRBD2; v_call: TRBV7-2; clone_size: .; cdr3_aa: CASSLTSDSSTDTQYF; cdr3_nt: TGTGCCAGCAGCCTCACTAGCGACTCTAGCACAGATACGCAGTATTTT
j_call: TRBJ1-3; d_call: .; v_call: TRBV6-1; clone_size: .; cdr3_aa: CASTPGGSGNTIYF; cdr3_nt: TGTGCCAGCACCCCGGGAGGATCTGGAAACACCATATATTTT
j_call: TRBJ2-1; d_call: .; v_call: TRBV27; clone_size: .; cdr3_aa: CASSSERASSYNEQFF; cdr3_nt: TGTGCCAGCAGTTCTGAGCGGGCGAGCTCCTACAATGAGCAGTTCTTC
j_call: TRBJ2-5; d_call: .; v_call: TRBV5-1; clone_size: .; cdr3_aa: CASSLVLPGETQYF; cdr3_nt: TGCGCCAGCAGCTTGGTCTTGCCGGGGGAGACCCAGTACTTC
j_call: TRBJ1-1; d_call: TRBD1; v_call: TRBV11-2; clone_size: .; cdr3_aa: CASSFGTGLPSNTEAFF; cdr3_nt: TGTGCCAGCAGCTTCGGGACAGGGCTCCCTTCGAACACTGAAGCTTTCTTT
j_call: TRBJ2-7; d_call: .; v_call: TRBV5-4; clone_size: .; cdr3_aa: CASSETGSEQYF; cdr3_nt: TGTGCCAGCAGCGAGACAGGTTCAGAGCAGTACTTC
j_call: TRBJ2-5; d_call: .; v_call: TRBV10-1; clone_size: .; cdr3_aa: CASSAAGETQYF; cdr3_nt: TGCGCCAGCAGCGCGGCGGGGGAGACCCAGTACTTC
j_call: TRBJ2-5; d_call: .; v_call: TRBV28; clone_size: once; cdr3_aa: CASSLSSPTQYF; cdr3_nt: TGTGCCAGCAGTTTAAGCTCGCCGACCCAGTACTTC
j_call: TRBJ2-5; d_call: .; v_call: TRBV18; clone_size: .; cdr3_aa: CASSPGQGIETQYF; cdr3_nt: TGTGCCAGCTCACCGGGGCAGGGTATCGAGACCCAGTACTTC
j_call: TRBJ1-2; d_call: .; v_call: TRBV6-5; clone_size: once; cdr3_aa: CASSPIGGHGYTF; cdr3_nt: TGTGCCAGCAGCCCAATCGGGGGGCATGGCTACACCTTC
j_call: TRBJ2-7; d_call: .; v_call: TRBV2; clone_size: once; cdr3_aa: CASSEEPTGIYEQYF; cdr3_nt: TGTGCCAGCAGTGAAGAGCCGACAGGAATCTACGAGCAGTACTTC
j_call: TRBJ1-5; d_call: TRBD1; v_call: TRBV19; clone_size: .; cdr3_aa: CASKGQGSQPQHF; cdr3_nt: TGTGCCAGTAAGGGACAGGGGAGTCAGCCCCAGCATTTT
j_call: TRBJ1-1; d_call: .; v_call: TRBV30; clone_size: .; cdr3_aa: CASSWTGQLNTEAFF; cdr3_nt: TGTGCCAGTAGTTGGACGGGGCAGCTGAACACTGAAGCTTTCTTT
j_call: TRBJ1-4; d_call: TRBD1; v_call: TRBV19; clone_size: .; cdr3_aa: CASRTTGATNEKLFF; cdr3_nt: TGTGCCAGTAGGACGACAGGGGCGACTAATGAAAAACTGTTTTTT
j_call: TRBJ1-1; d_call: .; v_call: TRBV4-3; clone_size: few; cdr3_aa: CASSQEAQGNTEAFF; cdr3_nt: TGCGCCAGCAGCCAAGAGGCACAGGGGAACACTGAAGCTTTCTTT
j_call: TRBJ2-4; d_call: .; v_call: TRBV5-4; clone_size: .; cdr3_aa: CASSLAGAKNIQYF; cdr3_nt: TGTGCCAGCAGCTTGGCGGGTGCCAAAAACATTCAGTACTTC
j_call: TRBJ2-7; d_call: TRBD2; v_call: TRBV7-2; clone_size: once; cdr3_aa: CASSLGPSRDYIYEQYF; cdr3_nt: TGTGCCAGCAGCTTAGGTCCTTCCCGGGACTACATCTACGAGCAGTACTTC
j_call: TRBJ2-1; d_call: .; v_call: TRBV30; clone_size: .; cdr3_aa: CAWGQGNYNEQFF; cdr3_nt: TGTGCCTGGGGGCAGGGGAACTACAATGAGCAGTTCTTC
j_call: TRBJ2-7; d_call: .; v_call: TRBV5-1; clone_size: .; cdr3_aa: CASTVSRSSYEQYF; cdr3_nt: TGCGCCAGCACCGTCAGCCGTAGCTCCTACGAGCAGTACTTC